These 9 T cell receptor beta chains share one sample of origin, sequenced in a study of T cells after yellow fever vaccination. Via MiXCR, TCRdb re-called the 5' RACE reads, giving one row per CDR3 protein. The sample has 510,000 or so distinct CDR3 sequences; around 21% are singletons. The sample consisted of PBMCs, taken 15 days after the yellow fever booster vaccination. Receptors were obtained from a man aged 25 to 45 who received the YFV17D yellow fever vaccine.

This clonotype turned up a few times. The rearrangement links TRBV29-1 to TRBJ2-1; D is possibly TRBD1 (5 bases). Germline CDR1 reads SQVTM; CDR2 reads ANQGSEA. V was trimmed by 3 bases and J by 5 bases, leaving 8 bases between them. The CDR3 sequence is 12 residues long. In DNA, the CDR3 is TGCAGCGTTGACAGGGATGACAATGAGCAGTTCTTC. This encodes CSVDRDDNEQFF.

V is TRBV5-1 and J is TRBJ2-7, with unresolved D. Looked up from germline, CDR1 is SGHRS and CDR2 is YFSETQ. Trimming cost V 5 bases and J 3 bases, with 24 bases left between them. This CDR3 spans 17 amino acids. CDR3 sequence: CASRSAKRYPANYEQYF. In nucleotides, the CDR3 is TGCGCCAGCAGAAGTGCGAAACGGTATCCGGCTAACTACGAGCAGTACTTC.

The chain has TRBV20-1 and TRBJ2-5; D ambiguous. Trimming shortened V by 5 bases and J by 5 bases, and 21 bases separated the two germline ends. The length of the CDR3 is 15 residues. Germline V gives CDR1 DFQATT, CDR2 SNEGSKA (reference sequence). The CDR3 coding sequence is TGCAGTGCTCTAGATCCGAGTGACTCACTGGAGACCCAGTACTTC. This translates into CSALDPSDSLETQYF.

CDR3 in DNA: TGTGCCAGCAGACCAAGGCAGTATGATGAGCAGTTCTTC. Its translation: CASRPRQYDEQFF. V is TRBV11-2 and J is TRBJ2-1; D remains unclear. Trimming took off 6 bases at V and 8 bases at J, with 14 bases between the two ends. The CDR3 loop spans 13 amino acids. CDR1 SGHAT and CDR2 FQNNGV come from the germline V gene.

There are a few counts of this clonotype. The CDR3 protein is CSAQTSGFYNEQFF. In DNA, the CDR3 is TGCAGCGCGCAAACTAGCGGATTCTACAATGAGCAGTTCTTC. V and J are TRBV29-1 and TRBJ2-1; 8 bases fit TRBD2. J gave up 3 bases and V 7 bases, and 8 bases lay outside the gene matches. The CDR3 loop spans 14 amino acids. The V gene's germline CDR1 is SQVTM and CDR2 ANQGSEA.

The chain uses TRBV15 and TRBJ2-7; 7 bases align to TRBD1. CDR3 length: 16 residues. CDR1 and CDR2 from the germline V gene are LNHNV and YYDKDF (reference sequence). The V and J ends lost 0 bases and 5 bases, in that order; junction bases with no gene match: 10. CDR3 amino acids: CATSRDIGTVDHEQYF. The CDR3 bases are TGTGCCACCAGCAGAGATATAGGGACAGTGGACCACGAGCAGTACTTC.

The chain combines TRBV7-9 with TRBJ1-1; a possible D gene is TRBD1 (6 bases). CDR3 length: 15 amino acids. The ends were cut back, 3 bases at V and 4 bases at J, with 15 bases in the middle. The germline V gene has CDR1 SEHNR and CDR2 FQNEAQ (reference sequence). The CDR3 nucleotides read TGTGCCAGCAGCTTCCGGGACACGAGAATCACTGAAGCTTTCTTT. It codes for CASSFRDTRITEAFF.

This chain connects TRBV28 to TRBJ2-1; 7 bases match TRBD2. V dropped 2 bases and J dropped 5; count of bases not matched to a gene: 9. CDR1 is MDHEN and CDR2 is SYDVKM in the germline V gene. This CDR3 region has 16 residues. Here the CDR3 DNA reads TGTGCCAGCAGTTTAAGACGGGGGGAGTCGGACAATGAGCAGTTCTTC. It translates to CASSLRRGESDNEQFF.

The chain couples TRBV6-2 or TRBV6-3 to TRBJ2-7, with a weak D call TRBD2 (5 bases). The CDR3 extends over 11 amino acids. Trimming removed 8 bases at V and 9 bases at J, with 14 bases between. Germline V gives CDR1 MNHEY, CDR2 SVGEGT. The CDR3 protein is CASDHGLGQYF. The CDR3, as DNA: TGTGCCAGCGATCACGGACTCGGGCAGTACTTC.